Listed below are T cell receptor beta chains from one sample, sequenced in a study of cytomegalovirus exposure and HLA in healthy donors. Assay: immunoSEQ multiplex PCR; the TCRdb copy retains only in-frame clones and omits some. The sample contains some 80,000 clones, roughly four fifths of which appear only once. Sequenced sample: PBMCs. The receptors stem from a human donor in good health. Each CDR3 is given with its conserved first and last residue. The D gene is left open where the match is weak. Clone size, where shown, is once, few, many, or a class for clones that have expanded.

j_call	clone_size	v_call	d_call	cdr3_nt	cdr3_aa
TRBJ1-4	NA	TRBV6-5	NA	TGTGCCAGCAGTTACTCCCGGACATTGGCTAATGAAAAACTGTTTTTT	CASSYSRTLANEKLFF
TRBJ2-7	NA	TRBV6-5	TRBD2	TGTGCCAGCAGAACCCCTAGCGGGGGGGCCTACGAGCAGTACTTC	CASRTPSGGAYEQYF
TRBJ2-7	NA	TRBV4-1	NA	TGCGCCAGCAGCCAAAAATGGTCAGGGATTTCCTACGAGCAGTACTTC	CASSQKWSGISYEQYF
TRBJ1-2	once	TRBV2	TRBD1	TGTGCCAGCAGGGACAGGGCCACTAACTATGGCTACACCTTC	CASRDRATNYGYTF
TRBJ1-6	once	TRBV2	NA	TGTGCCAGCAGTGTTGACTGGAATTCACCCCTCCACTTT	CASSVDWNSPLHF
TRBJ2-3	NA	TRBV5-1	TRBD2	TGCGCCAGCAGCTTGGCCACTAGCGGGGGGGCCCATGATACGCAGTATTTT	CASSLATSGGAHDTQYF
TRBJ2-5	NA	TRBV5-8	NA	TGTGCCAGCAGCTCCAGGGGTCAAGAGACCCAGTACTTC	CASSSRGQETQYF
TRBJ2-5	NA	TRBV23-1	NA	TGCGCCAGCAGCGGCCAGGGAGGAAAAGAGACCCAGTACTTC	CASSGQGGKETQYF
TRBJ1-1	NA	TRBV6-5	NA	TGTGCCAGCAGTTACTCGGGAGCTGGGACTGAAGCTTTCTTT	CASSYSGAGTEAFF
TRBJ2-5	few	TRBV7-8	TRBD2	TGTGCCAGCAGCTTAGGGCTAGCGGGGGAGCAAGAGACCCAGTACTTC	CASSLGLAGEQETQYF
TRBJ1-3	NA	TRBV6-5	NA	TGTGCCAGCAGTTACGGGTCAGGAAGCTCTGGAAACACCATATATTTT	CASSYGSGSSGNTIYF